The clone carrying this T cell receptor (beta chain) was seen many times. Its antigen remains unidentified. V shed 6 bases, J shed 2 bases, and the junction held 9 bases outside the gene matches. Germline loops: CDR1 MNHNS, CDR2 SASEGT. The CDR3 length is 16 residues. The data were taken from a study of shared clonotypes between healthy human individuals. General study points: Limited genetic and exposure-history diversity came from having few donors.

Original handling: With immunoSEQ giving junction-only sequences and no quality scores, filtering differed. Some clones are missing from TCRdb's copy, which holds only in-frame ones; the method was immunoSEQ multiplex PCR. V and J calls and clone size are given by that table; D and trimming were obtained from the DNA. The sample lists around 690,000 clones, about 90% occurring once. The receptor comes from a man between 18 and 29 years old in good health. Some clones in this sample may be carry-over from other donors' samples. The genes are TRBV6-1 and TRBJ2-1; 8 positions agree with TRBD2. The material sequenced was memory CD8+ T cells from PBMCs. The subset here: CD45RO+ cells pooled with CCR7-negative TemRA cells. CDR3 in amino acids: CASRERSGSAYNEQFF. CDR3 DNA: TGTGCCAGCAGGGAACGAAGCGGGAGTGCCTACAATGAGCAGTTCTTC.